A selection of T cell receptor beta chains follows, all from one sample in a study of blood T cell repertoires in COVID-19. Clones were sequenced by immunoSEQ multiplex PCR, and TCRdb holds only the in-frame ones, with some missing. Of roughly 360,000 clones in the sample, around 84% were seen once. Input material: peripheral blood. The receptors here all came from a human donor with acute or convalescent COVID-19. The donor label of this sample is uncertain. CDR3s include the opening cysteine and the closing phenylalanine or tryptophan. Fields, in order: V gene, clone size, D gene, J gene, CDR3 DNA, CDR3 protein. D genes are given only for firm matches. Not all rows give a size; the values are once, few, many and, for expanded clones, a class.

>TRBV27|-|TRBD2|TRBJ2-3
TGTGCCAGCAGTTTGCGTCAGGGAGGGGCAGATACGCAGTATTTT
CASSLRQGGADTQYF
>TRBV5-1|-|TRBD2|TRBJ2-1
TGCGCCAGCAGCTTGGGACCCCATGGACTAGCGGCCTACAATGAGCAGTTCTTC
CASSLGPHGLAAYNEQFF
>TRBV5-1|few|-|TRBJ1-1
TGCGCCAGCAGCTTGGGGACAGTCCGGACTGAAGCTTTCTTT
CASSLGTVRTEAFF
>TRBV5-6|-|-|TRBJ1-6
TGTGCCAGCAGCTCTCGCGGCGGGGGATCACCCCTCCACTTT
CASSSRGGGSPLHF
>TRBV12-3/TRBV12-4|-|-|TRBJ2-1
TGTGCCAGCAGTTTGGTAGTTCACGCTGAGCAGTTCTTC
CASSLVVHAEQFF
>TRBV7-2|-|TRBD2|TRBJ2-7
TGTGCCAGCAGCTTAGGCGGGACTAGGACTAACGAGCAGTACTTC
CASSLGGTRTNEQYF
>TRBV28|-|-|TRBJ1-1
TGTGCCAGCCGTACAGGGAACCCCGCTGAAGCTTTCTTT
CASRTGNPAEAFF
>TRBV19|-|TRBD1|TRBJ1-5
TGTGCCAGTAGTGCTCTCGGGACAGCCTCTCAGCCCCAGCATTTT
CASSALGTASQPQHF
>TRBV28|-|TRBD2|TRBJ2-3
TGTGCCAGCGGGGGGGGCACAGATACGCAGTATTTT
CASGGGTDTQYF
>TRBV4-1|-|-|TRBJ1-1
TGCGCCAGCAGCCATAGGTCGGGGGGGCTCGCCACTGAAGCTTTCTTT
CASSHRSGGLATEAFF
>TRBV19|-|TRBD1|TRBJ2-3
TGTGCCAGTAGTACCCGGACAGGGGGCATTCCAGATACGCAGTATTTT
CASSTRTGGIPDTQYF
>TRBV10-2|once|TRBD1|TRBJ2-7
TGCGCCAGCAGGCTCCGGGACAGGGGCACCTACGAGCAGTACTTC
CASRLRDRGTYEQYF
>TRBV2|-|-|TRBJ1-2
TGTGCCAGCAGTGAACGTCCGGGATCAAACTATGGCTACACCTTC
CASSERPGSNYGYTF
>TRBV4-1|-|-|TRBJ1-1
TGCGCCAGCAGCTCGGGACTGGCTGAAGCTTTCTTT
CASSSGLAEAFF
>TRBV6-5|-|TRBD2|TRBJ2-1
TGTGCCAGCACACTAGCGGGACCCTACAATGAGCAGTTCTTC
CASTLAGPYNEQFF
>TRBV29-1|-|TRBD1|TRBJ1-2
TGCAGCGTTGGAGGACAGGGCCATGGCTACACCTTC
CSVGGQGHGYTF
>TRBV4-1|-|-|TRBJ1-6
TGCGCCAGCAGCCAAGGCGGCTCACCCCTCCACTTT
CASSQGGSPLHF
>TRBV6-5|-|TRBD1|TRBJ1-6
TGTGCCACTAACCGGGACAGGGGTCATTCACCCCTCCACTTT
CATNRDRGHSPLHF
>TRBV3-1/TRBV3-2|few|-|TRBJ2-1
TGTGCCAGCAGCGGGCACACCGGATCGCAGTTCTTC
CASSGHTGSQFF
>TRBV6-5|-|TRBD1|TRBJ1-4
TGTGCCAGCAGTTACGAGGGGGCCGAAAAACTGTTTTTT
CASSYEGAEKLFF
>TRBV19|few|TRBD2|TRBJ2-1
TGTGCCAGTAGTGGTTCCCTAGCGGGATACAATGAGCAGTTCTTC
CASSGSLAGYNEQFF
>TRBV6-5|-|-|TRBJ2-7
TGTGCCAGCAGTTACGGGGCGAGCTCCTACGAGCAGTACTTC
CASSYGASSYEQYF
>TRBV7-9|-|-|TRBJ2-3
TGTGCCAGCAGCTTAAGGGTCTCAGGGGTCACAGATACGCAGTATTTT
CASSLRVSGVTDTQYF
>TRBV2|-|-|TRBJ2-2
TGTGCCAGCAGACAGATCCCCGGGGAGCTGTTTTTT
CASRQIPGELFF
>TRBV7-9|-|-|TRBJ1-6
TGTGCCAGCAGCCCCCTCGAGAGCTCACCCCTCCACTTT
CASSPLESSPLHF
>TRBV25-1|-|-|TRBJ1-1
TGTGCCAGCAGTGGGCTAAGGGGAGGCACTGAAGCTTTCTTT
CASSGLRGGTEAFF
>TRBV11-3|-|-|TRBJ2-3
TGTGCCAGCAGCCAGGACACAGATACGCAGTATTTT
CASSQDTDTQYF
>TRBV7-9|-|TRBD2|TRBJ2-5
TGTGCCAGCAGCCCGCGGGGGGGGATGGAGACCCAGTACTTC
CASSPRGGMETQYF
>TRBV5-6|-|TRBD1|TRBJ2-7
TGTGCCAGCAGGATAACCGGGACAGGGGGCGCGGTATACTTC
CASRITGTGGAVYF